A selection of T cell receptor beta chains follows, all from one sample in a study of identical twins. TCRdb used MiXCR to reprocess the 5' RACE reads, holding one entry per CDR3 protein. The data show approximately 700,000 distinct CDR3 sequences, 18% seen once. This sample was shared with a second study, whose subject was T cells expressing NK-cell markers.

Sequenced input: PBMCs. These receptors were taken from a woman aged 18-29 years in good health. Both conserved end residues are part of each CDR3. The D gene is left open where the match is weak. Some rows mark clone size as missing; the rest say once, few, many or name a class of expanded clone.

TGTGCCAGCAGTTTAGGGACGGTCCACACTGAAGCTTTCTTT	CASSLGTVHTEAFF	TRBJ1-1	few	TRBV12-3/TRBV12-4	NA
TGTGCCAGCAGTCAAACGGACAGGCGCTTCTTC	CASSQTDRRFF	TRBJ1-1	NA	TRBV12-3/TRBV12-4	TRBD1
TGCAGTGCTAGATGGCTAGCGGGAATCGGGGAGACCCAGTACTTC	CSARWLAGIGETQYF	TRBJ2-5	NA	TRBV20-1	TRBD2
TGTGCCATCAAGGAGGGGGGCTCTGGAAACACCATATATTTT	CAIKEGGSGNTIYF	TRBJ1-3	NA	TRBV10-3	NA
TGTGCCAGCAGTTACGAGACTAGCGGGGCCCACGAGCAGTACTTC	CASSYETSGAHEQYF	TRBJ2-7	NA	TRBV6-2/TRBV6-3	TRBD2
TGCAGTGCTAGAGCCCCCCTGGGGGGCACATCCAGCGGGAGCTCCTACGAGCAGTACTTC	CSARAPLGGTSSGSSYEQYF	TRBJ2-7	few	TRBV20-1	TRBD2
TGTGCCACCACCCCGACTAGCGTTCAGTACGAGCAGTACTTC	CATTPTSVQYEQYF	TRBJ2-7	NA	TRBV10-3	TRBD2
TGCAGTGCTAGATCCCTAGCCTACGAGCAGTACTTC	CSARSLAYEQYF	TRBJ2-7	many	TRBV20-1	NA
TGCAGTGCTAGCCTCCGGACAGGGGGTCACGAGCAGTACTTC	CSASLRTGGHEQYF	TRBJ2-7	NA	TRBV20-1	TRBD1
TGTGCCACGAAGGGGAACCCCTACGAGCAGTACTTC	CATKGNPYEQYF	TRBJ2-7	NA	TRBV6-5	NA
TGCGCCAGCAGCCAAACTAGCGGGATTAACAATGAGCAGTTCTTC	CASSQTSGINNEQFF	TRBJ2-1	NA	TRBV4-1	TRBD2
TGTGCCAGCAGTTTATGGAATGGACCCTTGGGCGAGCAGTACTTC	CASSLWNGPLGEQYF	TRBJ2-7	few	TRBV12-3/TRBV12-4	NA
TGTGCCAGCGGGAGGGGTCAAAGGAACTATGGCTACACCTTC	CASGRGQRNYGYTF	TRBJ1-2	few	TRBV7-2	NA
TGTGCCAGCAGTTGGACAGGGTTCACAGATACGCAGTATTTT	CASSWTGFTDTQYF	TRBJ2-3	many	TRBV6-2/TRBV6-3	TRBD1
TGTGCCAGCAGGGTACGGACGGAAGAAAAAGCTTTCTTT	CASRVRTEEKAFF	TRBJ1-1	many	TRBV12-3/TRBV12-4	NA
TGCAGTGCTATGGCCGGGGAGTATGGCTACACCTTC	CSAMAGEYGYTF	TRBJ1-2	NA	TRBV20-1	NA
TGCAGTGCTAGAATTATAGCGGGGAGCACAGATACGCAGTATTTT	CSARIIAGSTDTQYF	TRBJ2-3	few	TRBV20-1	TRBD2
TGCAGTGCTAGCGGAGGGGGGGCCGCGGTGTACAATGAGCAGTTCTTC	CSASGGGAAVYNEQFF	TRBJ2-1	few	TRBV20-1	NA
TGTGCCAGCAGCCAAGACGTAGCGGGGGAATACGAGCAGTACTTC	CASSQDVAGEYEQYF	TRBJ2-7	NA	TRBV4-2	TRBD2
TGTGCCAGCAGCCATCAGGGTTGGCGGGATGGCTACACCTTC	CASSHQGWRDGYTF	TRBJ1-2	NA	TRBV3-1	NA
TGTGCCAGCAGCGACTACAGGGGGCAATACAATGAGCAGTTCTTC	CASSDYRGQYNEQFF	TRBJ2-1	NA	TRBV14	TRBD1
TGTGCCAGCAGCCTAGCGGGACTATACACAGATACGCAGTATTTT	CASSLAGLYTDTQYF	TRBJ2-3	many	TRBV5-6	TRBD2
TGTGCCAGCAGTGGGGACGGACCCAGCAATCAGCCCCAGCATTTT	CASSGDGPSNQPQHF	TRBJ1-5	few	TRBV2	NA
TGTGCCAGCAGCGGTAGCGTCGAGCAGTTCTTC	CASSGSVEQFF	TRBJ2-1	few	TRBV3-1	NA
TGTGCCACCTCGCGCACTGCACACATCTCAGATACGCAGTATTTT	CATSRTAHISDTQYF	TRBJ2-3	few	TRBV7-3	NA
TGTGCCAGCAGTGACGGGGTGGCAGATACGCAGTATTTT	CASSDGVADTQYF	TRBJ2-3	few	TRBV2	NA
TGTGCCAGCAGTTACTCGAGGGGACAGGGGAGAGATCAGCCCCAGCATTTT	CASSYSRGQGRDQPQHF	TRBJ1-5	NA	TRBV6-2/TRBV6-3	TRBD1
TGCGCCAGCACCCAGACGGGAAACGAGCAGTACTTC	CASTQTGNEQYF	TRBJ2-7	NA	TRBV5-1	NA
TGTGCCAGCAGCCCCAGCGAAGATACGCAGTATTTT	CASSPSEDTQYF	TRBJ2-3	few	TRBV11-2	NA
TGTGCCAGCAGCTTAAGGGTAGCCTCTGGGGCCAACGTCCTGACTTTC	CASSLRVASGANVLTF	TRBJ2-6	few	TRBV7-3	NA
TGTGCCAGCAGCTATACGGGAGAGGGAACCTACGAGCAGTACTTC	CASSYTGEGTYEQYF	TRBJ2-7	few	TRBV5-6	NA
TGCAGTGCTAGAGTCGGTAGGGATACGCAGTATTTT	CSARVGRDTQYF	TRBJ2-3	NA	TRBV20-1	NA
TGTGCCACAAATGCCATGGGACAGGGAATCTACGAGCAGTACTTC	CATNAMGQGIYEQYF	TRBJ2-7	few	TRBV10-3	TRBD1
TGCGCCAGCAGCCATTGGGGGGGGACTGAAGCTTTCTTT	CASSHWGGTEAFF	TRBJ1-1	many	TRBV5-1	NA
TGTGCCAGCAGTGCGATGGACAGGGTAACTGAGACCCAGTACTTC	CASSAMDRVTETQYF	TRBJ2-5	NA	TRBV25-1	TRBD1
TGCAGTGCTATTTTCGCGGGATCGAGGAATGAGCAGTTCTTC	CSAIFAGSRNEQFF	TRBJ2-1	NA	TRBV20-1	NA
TGTGCCATCAGTCCCAGCTTAACAGGGTCTACTAACTCTGGGGCCAACGTCCTGACTTTC	CAISPSLTGSTNSGANVLTF	TRBJ2-6	few	TRBV10-3	NA
TGTGCCTGCAGTTTAAGTGGGGCGGGGGAGACCCAGTACTTC	CACSLSGAGETQYF	TRBJ2-5	few	TRBV12-3/TRBV12-4	NA
TGCGCCAGCAGCTTACAGGATTCCTATGGCTACACCTTC	CASSLQDSYGYTF	TRBJ1-2	few	TRBV5-1	NA
TGTGCCATCAAGGCGGGGGGGCACTCCTACAATGAGCAGTTCTTC	CAIKAGGHSYNEQFF	TRBJ2-1	NA	TRBV10-3	TRBD2
TGCGCCAGCAGCCCGGTGACAAGCCAGGAGCAGTTCTTC	CASSPVTSQEQFF	TRBJ2-1	NA	TRBV5-1	NA
TGCAGTGCTAGAGAGGGGGGATGGAGTACAGGGTCGCCTGAAGCTTTCTTT	CSAREGGWSTGSPEAFF	TRBJ1-1	many	TRBV20-1	NA
TGCGCCAGCAGCGCGACGCCGACAGATACGCAGTATTTT	CASSATPTDTQYF	TRBJ2-3	NA	TRBV5-1	NA
TGCGCCAGCAGCTTGGCTACCCGGGGAGAGCAGTTCTTC	CASSLATRGEQFF	TRBJ2-1	few	TRBV5-1	NA
TGTGCCAGCTCTCGCGGACTACGAGGGAGCGATGAGCAGTTCTTC	CASSRGLRGSDEQFF	TRBJ2-1	NA	TRBV18	NA
TGCAGCGTCGGGACTAGTACGGAAGGGGAGCTGTTTTTT	CSVGTSTEGELFF	TRBJ2-2	NA	TRBV29-1	TRBD2